These T cell receptor beta chains were read from a single sample in a study of cytomegalovirus exposure and HLA in healthy donors. Assay used: immunoSEQ multiplex PCR; TCRdb lists only in-frame clones, some missing. This table has roughly 99,000 clones, roughly 82% appearing once. Sequencing was done on a sample of PBMCs. Every receptor here comes from a male donor in good health and CMV-seronegative. Both conserved end residues are part of each CDR3. The order of the fields is J gene, clone size, V gene, D gene, CDR3 protein, CDR3 DNA. D genes are given only for firm matches. Part of the rows lack a size; the others show once, few, many or a class for expanded clones.

J: TRBJ2-7; size: NA; V: TRBV5-1; D: NA; CDR3: CASSFSSESYEQYF; DNA: TGCGCCAGCAGCTTCTCTAGCGAATCCTACGAGCAGTACTTC
J: TRBJ2-5; size: NA; V: TRBV9; D: TRBD1; CDR3: CASSVGIGKGADETQYF; DNA: TGTGCCAGCAGCGTAGGAATAGGGAAGGGGGCCGATGAGACCCAGTACTTC
J: TRBJ2-7; size: NA; V: TRBV2; D: NA; CDR3: CASSAQLSYEQYF; DNA: TGTGCCAGCAGTGCCCAGTTATCCTACGAGCAGTACTTC
J: TRBJ2-7; size: NA; V: TRBV30; D: TRBD2; CDR3: CAWGTSGPYEQYF; DNA: TGTGCCTGGGGGACTAGCGGACCCTACGAGCAGTACTTC
J: TRBJ1-1; size: NA; V: TRBV7-2; D: NA; CDR3: CASSLDRVNTEAFF; DNA: TGTGCCAGCAGCTTAGACAGGGTGAACACTGAAGCTTTCTTT
J: TRBJ1-1; size: once; V: TRBV5-6; D: TRBD1; CDR3: CASSSYRGASWMGTEAFF; DNA: TGTGCCAGCAGCAGCTACAGGGGGGCATCGTGGATGGGCACTGAAGCTTTCTTT
J: TRBJ2-5; size: NA; V: TRBV30; D: TRBD2; CDR3: CAWSPGWLAEREETQYF; DNA: TGTGCCTGGAGTCCGGGGTGGCTAGCGGAGCGAGAAGAGACCCAGTACTTC
J: TRBJ2-7; size: once; V: TRBV29-1; D: TRBD1; CDR3: CSVQGANYEQYF; DNA: TGCAGCGTACAGGGGGCTAACTACGAGCAGTACTTC
J: TRBJ2-7; size: NA; V: TRBV19; D: TRBD2; CDR3: CASSIGLAGVGRSYEQYF; DNA: TGTGCCAGTAGTATAGGGCTAGCGGGAGTCGGACGCTCCTACGAGCAGTACTTC
J: TRBJ2-1; size: once; V: TRBV27; D: TRBD2; CDR3: CASSLRPPVTSGNSYNEQFF; DNA: TGTGCCAGCAGTTTAAGGCCGCCGGTGACTAGCGGGAATTCCTACAATGAGCAGTTCTTC
J: TRBJ2-7; size: NA; V: TRBV7-6; D: NA; CDR3: CASSGGLGAEQYF; DNA: TGTGCCAGCAGCGGTGGCCTAGGGGCCGAGCAGTACTTC
J: TRBJ2-5; size: NA; V: TRBV19; D: TRBD2; CDR3: CATQDWAGDKQETQYF; DNA: TGTGCCACCCAGGATTGGGCGGGAGATAAACAAGAGACCCAGTACTTC
J: TRBJ2-1; size: NA; V: TRBV4-1; D: NA; CDR3: CASSQVLNSVDEQFF; DNA: TGCGCCAGCAGCCAAGTTTTGAACAGTGTGGATGAGCAGTTCTTC
J: TRBJ2-7; size: NA; V: TRBV19; D: NA; CDR3: CASSKTSTYEQYF; DNA: TGTGCCAGTAGTAAAACTAGTACCTACGAGCAGTACTTC
J: TRBJ2-3; size: NA; V: TRBV27; D: TRBD1; CDR3: CASSQDRVADTQYF; DNA: TGTGCCAGCAGCCAAGACAGGGTAGCAGATACGCAGTATTTT
J: TRBJ2-7; size: NA; V: TRBV4-1; D: TRBD2; CDR3: CASSPRLAGSRYEQYF; DNA: TGCGCCAGCAGCCCGCGGTTAGCGGGATCTCGGTACGAGCAGTACTTC
J: TRBJ1-4; size: NA; V: TRBV30; D: TRBD1; CDR3: CAWSIRTGGEKLFF; DNA: TGTGCCTGGAGTATCCGGACAGGGGGTGAAAAACTGTTTTTT
J: TRBJ1-2; size: NA; V: TRBV6-5; D: TRBD1; CDR3: CASSPRGLYYGYTF; DNA: TGTGCCAGCAGCCCCAGGGGGCTATACTATGGCTACACCTTC
J: TRBJ1-5; size: NA; V: TRBV28; D: NA; CDR3: CASSLAVRRNQPQHF; DNA: TGTGCCAGCAGCCTGGCCGTACGTCGCAATCAGCCCCAGCATTTT
J: TRBJ2-2; size: NA; V: TRBV27; D: NA; CDR3: CASSSPWRDVTGELFF; DNA: TGTGCCAGCAGTTCCCCGTGGAGGGACGTGACCGGGGAGCTGTTTTTT
J: TRBJ2-7; size: NA; V: TRBV15; D: TRBD2; CDR3: CATSRDDGIAGPSDYEQYF; DNA: TGTGCCACCAGCAGAGATGATGGGATAGCGGGCCCGTCGGACTACGAGCAGTACTTC
J: TRBJ1-4; size: NA; V: TRBV7-9; D: NA; CDR3: CASSSPGGEKLFF; DNA: TGTGCCAGCAGCTCACCGGGTGGTGAAAAACTGTTTTTT
J: TRBJ2-5; size: NA; V: TRBV7-8; D: NA; CDR3: CASRGRTRRGRETQYF; DNA: TGTGCCAGCAGGGGTCGGACTAGAAGGGGGAGAGAGACCCAGTACTTC
J: TRBJ2-7; size: NA; V: TRBV13; D: TRBD1; CDR3: CASSAGQGYEQYF; DNA: TGTGCCAGCAGCGCCGGACAGGGCTACGAGCAGTACTTC
J: TRBJ2-1; size: NA; V: TRBV27; D: NA; CDR3: CASMVLAYNEQFF; DNA: TGTGCCAGCATGGTACTGGCCTACAATGAGCAGTTCTTC
J: TRBJ1-3; size: NA; V: TRBV7-2; D: NA; CDR3: CASSSGTTAGNTIYF; DNA: TGTGCCAGCAGCTCCGGGACAACCGCTGGAAACACCATATATTTT
J: TRBJ1-1; size: NA; V: TRBV7-9; D: NA; CDR3: CASSDGFRGNTEAFF; DNA: TGTGCCAGCAGCGACGGATTTCGGGGTAACACTGAAGCTTTCTTT
J: TRBJ2-7; size: once; V: TRBV29-1; D: TRBD1; CDR3: CSVAPGQGIYEQYF; DNA: TGCAGCGTGGCACCGGGACAGGGAATCTACGAGCAGTACTTC
J: TRBJ2-6; size: once; V: TRBV28; D: NA; CDR3: CASIGQLGANVLTF; DNA: TGTGCCAGCATTGGACAGCTCGGGGCCAACGTCCTGACTTTC
J: TRBJ2-3; size: NA; V: TRBV4-1; D: TRBD1; CDR3: CASSLGGYTDTQYF; DNA: TGCGCCAGCAGCCTAGGGGGCTACACAGATACGCAGTATTTT
J: TRBJ2-1; size: NA; V: TRBV9; D: TRBD2; CDR3: CASSVVAGGPFGDEQFF; DNA: TGTGCCAGCAGCGTAGTGGCGGGAGGGCCGTTTGGGGATGAGCAGTTCTTC
J: TRBJ2-1; size: NA; V: TRBV29-1; D: NA; CDR3: CSVEQLAAVHEQFF; DNA: TGCAGCGTTGAACAACTAGCAGCGGTCCATGAGCAGTTCTTC
J: TRBJ1-2; size: NA; V: TRBV19; D: TRBD1; CDR3: CASSLRDRGGYGYTF; DNA: TGTGCCAGTAGCCTAAGGGACAGGGGGGGCTATGGCTACACCTTC
J: TRBJ2-4; size: NA; V: TRBV6-1; D: TRBD1; CDR3: CASRTTRTGRNIQYF; DNA: TGTGCCAGCAGGACCACAAGGACAGGGAGAAACATTCAGTACTTC
J: TRBJ1-4; size: NA; V: TRBV5-4; D: NA; CDR3: CASSPGGAATNEKLFF; DNA: TGTGCCAGCAGCCCGGGAGGGGCAGCAACTAATGAAAAACTGTTTTTT
J: TRBJ2-3; size: NA; V: TRBV2; D: TRBD2; CDR3: CASRPGTSGDTQYF; DNA: TGTGCCAGCAGGCCCGGGACTAGCGGAGATACGCAGTATTTT
J: TRBJ1-1; size: NA; V: TRBV27; D: TRBD1; CDR3: CASSYGQGAEAFF; DNA: TGTGCCAGCAGTTACGGACAGGGGGCTGAAGCTTTCTTT
J: TRBJ2-7; size: NA; V: TRBV2; D: TRBD1; CDR3: CATGAELLYEQYF; DNA: TGTGCGACAGGGGCAGAATTACTCTACGAGCAGTACTTC
J: TRBJ1-2; size: NA; V: TRBV27; D: TRBD1; CDR3: CASRGTGARYGYTF; DNA: TGTGCCAGCAGGGGGACAGGCGCCCGCTATGGCTACACCTTC
J: TRBJ2-3; size: few; V: TRBV6-4; D: NA; CDR3: CASSETTGSTDTQYF; DNA: TGTGCCAGCAGTGAGACGACAGGTAGCACAGATACGCAGTATTTT
J: TRBJ2-3; size: NA; V: TRBV19; D: TRBD1; CDR3: CASSGTAFSSTDTQYF; DNA: TGTGCCAGTAGTGGGACAGCCTTTTCTAGCACAGATACGCAGTATTTT
J: TRBJ2-3; size: NA; V: TRBV6-5; D: TRBD2; CDR3: CASRDLAGVTDTQYF; DNA: TGTGCCAGCAGAGACCTAGCGGGAGTCACAGATACGCAGTATTTT
J: TRBJ1-1; size: NA; V: TRBV4-1; D: TRBD1; CDR3: CASSPGQGGSFTEAFF; DNA: TGCGCCAGCAGCCCGGGACAGGGGGGGAGTTTCACTGAAGCTTTCTTT
J: TRBJ2-1; size: NA; V: TRBV18; D: NA; CDR3: CASSGRGGANEQFF; DNA: TGTGCCAGTTCTGGGCGGGGCGGTGCGAATGAGCAGTTCTTC
J: TRBJ1-1; size: NA; V: TRBV7-9; D: NA; CDR3: CASSPPGTVAIEAFF; DNA: TGTGCCAGCAGCCCCCCTGGAACAGTTGCGATTGAAGCTTTCTTT
J: TRBJ2-7; size: NA; V: TRBV5-1; D: TRBD1; CDR3: CASSLDQGVPYEQYF; DNA: TGCGCCAGCAGCTTGGACCAGGGGGTTCCCTACGAGCAGTACTTC
J: TRBJ2-7; size: NA; V: TRBV4-2; D: NA; CDR3: CASSTAGSEQYF; DNA: TGTGCCAGCTCTACCGCTGGGAGCGAGCAGTACTTC
J: TRBJ2-1; size: NA; V: TRBV7-2; D: NA; CDR3: CASSLRGGATYNEQFF; DNA: TGTGCCAGCAGCTTAAGGGGCGGGGCTACCTACAATGAGCAGTTCTTC
J: TRBJ2-7; size: few; V: TRBV11-2; D: TRBD1; CDR3: CASSFGQGTYEQYF; DNA: TGTGCCAGCAGCTTCGGACAGGGAACCTACGAGCAGTACTTC
J: TRBJ1-1; size: NA; V: TRBV6-5; D: TRBD1; CDR3: CASSYSGQGNTEAFF; DNA: TGTGCCAGCAGTTACTCGGGACAGGGTAACACTGAAGCTTTCTTT
J: TRBJ2-7; size: NA; V: TRBV5-4; D: TRBD2; CDR3: CATKTSGDLLEQYF; DNA: TGTGCCACAAAGACTAGCGGGGATCTCCTCGAGCAGTACTTC
J: TRBJ1-4; size: NA; V: TRBV30; D: TRBD1; CDR3: CAWNTGGNEKLFF; DNA: TGTGCCTGGAACACAGGGGGGAACGAAAAACTGTTTTTT